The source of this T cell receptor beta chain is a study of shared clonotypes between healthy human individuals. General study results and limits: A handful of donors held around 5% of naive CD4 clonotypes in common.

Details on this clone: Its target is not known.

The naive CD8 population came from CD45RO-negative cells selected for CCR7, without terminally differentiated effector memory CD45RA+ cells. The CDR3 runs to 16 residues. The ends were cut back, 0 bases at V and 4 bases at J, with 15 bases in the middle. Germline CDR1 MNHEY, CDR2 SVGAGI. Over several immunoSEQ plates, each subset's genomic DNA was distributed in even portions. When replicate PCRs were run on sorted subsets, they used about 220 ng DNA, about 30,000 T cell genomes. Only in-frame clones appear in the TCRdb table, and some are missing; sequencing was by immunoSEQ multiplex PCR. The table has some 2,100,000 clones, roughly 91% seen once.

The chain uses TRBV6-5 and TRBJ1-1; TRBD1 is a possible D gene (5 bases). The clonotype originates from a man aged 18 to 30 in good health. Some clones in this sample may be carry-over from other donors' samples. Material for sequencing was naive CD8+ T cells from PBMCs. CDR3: CASSYSHRRMGTEAFF. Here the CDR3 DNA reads TGTGCCAGCAGTTACTCGCACAGGCGGATGGGCACTGAAGCTTTCTTT.